A selection of T cell receptor beta chains follows, all from one sample in a study of shared clonotypes between healthy human individuals. Generated by immunoSEQ multiplex PCR, the TCRdb table keeps only in-frame clones and is missing some. Of some 2 million clones listed, less than 95% are singletons. Material for sequencing was naive CD8+ T cells sorted from blood. The source is a man younger than 30 in good health. Each CDR3 is given with its conserved first and last residue. Fields, in order: J gene, V gene, clone size, D gene, CDR3 protein, CDR3 DNA. The D gene is left open where the match is weak. Clone size is shown for a subset of rows, as once, few, many or a class of expanded clone.

J gene: TRBJ2-7; V gene: TRBV10-2; clone size: .; D gene: TRBD2; CDR3 protein: CASSTSASYEQYF; CDR3 DNA: TGCGCCAGCAGTACTAGCGCATCCTACGAGCAGTACTTC
J gene: TRBJ2-1; V gene: TRBV6-6; clone size: .; D gene: .; CDR3 protein: CASSYSIGSAYNEQFF; CDR3 DNA: TGTGCCAGCAGTTACTCGATCGGGAGTGCTTACAATGAGCAGTTCTTC
J gene: TRBJ1-6; V gene: TRBV27; clone size: .; D gene: .; CDR3 protein: CTSSWGSYNSPLHF; CDR3 DNA: TGTACCAGCAGTTGGGGCTCCTATAATTCACCCCTCCACTTT
J gene: TRBJ2-3; V gene: TRBV4-3; clone size: once; D gene: .; CDR3 protein: CASSQGFGTGSTDTQYF; CDR3 DNA: TGCGCCAGCAGCCAAGGATTCGGTACCGGGTCCACAGATACGCAGTATTTT
J gene: TRBJ1-5; V gene: TRBV28; clone size: .; D gene: .; CDR3 protein: CASNLNAPRDQPQHF; CDR3 DNA: TGTGCCAGCAACCTCAACGCCCCCAGGGATCAGCCCCAGCATTTT
J gene: TRBJ2-7; V gene: TRBV19; clone size: .; D gene: .; CDR3 protein: CASSIDPVGSYEQYF; CDR3 DNA: TGTGCCAGTAGTATAGATCCAGTTGGGTCCTACGAGCAGTACTTC
J gene: TRBJ1-6; V gene: TRBV19; clone size: .; D gene: .; CDR3 protein: CASSTEQGNSPLHF; CDR3 DNA: TGTGCCAGTAGTACAGAACAGGGAAATTCACCCCTCCACTTT
J gene: TRBJ2-2; V gene: TRBV2; clone size: .; D gene: .; CDR3 protein: CASSGDARTGELFF; CDR3 DNA: TGTGCCAGCAGCGGGGACGCAAGGACCGGGGAGCTGTTTTTT
J gene: TRBJ2-2; V gene: TRBV6-1; clone size: .; D gene: .; CDR3 protein: CASREGQLASGELFF; CDR3 DNA: TGTGCCAGCAGGGAGGGACAGCTTGCCAGCGGGGAGCTGTTTTTT
J gene: TRBJ1-4; V gene: TRBV6-1; clone size: once; D gene: .; CDR3 protein: CASSEAPGPWIGKLFF; CDR3 DNA: TGTGCCAGCAGTGAAGCCCCGGGACCTTGGATCGGGAAACTGTTTTTT
J gene: TRBJ2-7; V gene: TRBV28; clone size: .; D gene: TRBD1; CDR3 protein: CASSLLRQGAYEQYF; CDR3 DNA: TGTGCCAGCAGTTTATTGCGCCAGGGGGCTTACGAGCAGTACTTC
J gene: TRBJ2-7; V gene: TRBV4-1; clone size: .; D gene: TRBD1; CDR3 protein: CASSQDPVSGQLTYEQYF; CDR3 DNA: TGCGCCAGCAGCCAAGATCCGGTGTCGGGACAGCTAACCTACGAGCAGTACTTC
J gene: TRBJ2-3; V gene: TRBV5-4; clone size: once; D gene: TRBD1; CDR3 protein: CASSPPQGALSDTQYF; CDR3 DNA: TGTGCCAGCAGCCCTCCACAGGGGGCGTTGAGCGATACGCAGTATTTT
J gene: TRBJ2-7; V gene: TRBV7-9; clone size: .; D gene: TRBD2; CDR3 protein: CASSGPGLAGYSPSYEQYF; CDR3 DNA: TGTGCCAGCAGCGGGCCGGGACTAGCGGGGTACAGTCCCTCCTACGAGCAGTACTTC
J gene: TRBJ2-7; V gene: TRBV7-8; clone size: .; D gene: .; CDR3 protein: CASSPRLTFSEQYF; CDR3 DNA: TGTGCCAGCAGCCCTCGACTCACCTTTAGCGAGCAGTACTTC
J gene: TRBJ2-1; V gene: TRBV28; clone size: .; D gene: .; CDR3 protein: CASSLTGNEQFF; CDR3 DNA: TGTGCCAGCAGTTTGACAGGCAATGAGCAGTTCTTC
J gene: TRBJ1-1; V gene: TRBV6-5; clone size: .; D gene: .; CDR3 protein: CASSYAQGWATEAFF; CDR3 DNA: TGTGCCAGCAGTTACGCGCAGGGGTGGGCCACTGAAGCTTTCTTT
J gene: TRBJ2-7; V gene: TRBV2; clone size: .; D gene: .; CDR3 protein: CASSGGATYEQYF; CDR3 DNA: TGTGCCAGCAGTGGGGGAGCCACCTACGAGCAGTACTTC
J gene: TRBJ2-7; V gene: TRBV30; clone size: .; D gene: TRBD2; CDR3 protein: CAWSHGGAAGEQYF; CDR3 DNA: TGTGCCTGGAGTCACGGGGGGGCCGCGGGGGAGCAGTACTTC
J gene: TRBJ2-3; V gene: TRBV6-5; clone size: .; D gene: .; CDR3 protein: CASSYGLATDTQYF; CDR3 DNA: TGTGCCAGCAGTTATGGGCTAGCGACAGATACGCAGTATTTT
J gene: TRBJ2-7; V gene: TRBV28; clone size: .; D gene: TRBD1; CDR3 protein: CASSFGQGLSYEQYF; CDR3 DNA: TGTGCCAGCAGTTTCGGACAGGGCCTTTCCTACGAGCAGTACTTC
J gene: TRBJ2-3; V gene: TRBV7-9; clone size: .; D gene: TRBD1; CDR3 protein: CASSSRPGQGALDTQYF; CDR3 DNA: TGTGCCAGCAGCTCCCGTCCGGGACAGGGGGCGTTGGATACGCAGTATTTT
J gene: TRBJ2-7; V gene: TRBV19; clone size: .; D gene: TRBD2; CDR3 protein: CASSISGRWNEQYF; CDR3 DNA: TGTGCCAGTAGTATAAGCGGGAGGTGGAACGAGCAGTACTTC
J gene: TRBJ2-5; V gene: TRBV11-3; clone size: .; D gene: .; CDR3 protein: CASSSDVQETQYF; CDR3 DNA: TGTGCCAGCAGCTCTGACGTTCAAGAGACCCAGTACTTC
J gene: TRBJ1-4; V gene: TRBV9; clone size: .; D gene: TRBD1; CDR3 protein: CASSPRGQATNEKLFF; CDR3 DNA: TGTGCCAGCAGCCCACGCGGACAGGCAACTAATGAAAAACTGTTTTTT
J gene: TRBJ2-7; V gene: TRBV7-2; clone size: .; D gene: TRBD2; CDR3 protein: CASSFGTSGAYEQYF; CDR3 DNA: TGTGCCAGCAGCTTTGGGACTAGCGGGGCCTACGAGCAGTACTTC
J gene: TRBJ2-7; V gene: TRBV7-9; clone size: .; D gene: TRBD1; CDR3 protein: CASSLDRDRVYEQYF; CDR3 DNA: TGTGCCAGCAGCTTAGACCGGGACAGGGTCTACGAGCAGTACTTC
J gene: TRBJ2-3; V gene: TRBV4-2; clone size: .; D gene: TRBD2; CDR3 protein: CASSQDPLAGEADTQYF; CDR3 DNA: TGTGCCAGCAGCCAAGATCCCCTAGCGGGGGAAGCAGATACGCAGTATTTT
J gene: TRBJ2-7; V gene: TRBV19; clone size: .; D gene: TRBD1; CDR3 protein: CASSVGQGEAHEQYF; CDR3 DNA: TGTGCCAGTAGTGTCGGACAGGGGGAGGCGCACGAGCAGTACTTC
J gene: TRBJ2-1; V gene: TRBV5-4; clone size: .; D gene: .; CDR3 protein: CASSLARTNEQFF; CDR3 DNA: TGTGCCAGCAGCTTGGCGAGAACCAATGAGCAGTTCTTC
J gene: TRBJ2-1; V gene: TRBV7-9; clone size: .; D gene: TRBD2; CDR3 protein: CASSPPIGGGVHNEQFF; CDR3 DNA: TGTGCCAGCAGCCCACCGATTGGCGGGGGGGTTCACAATGAGCAGTTCTTC
J gene: TRBJ1-2; V gene: TRBV10-3; clone size: .; D gene: .; CDR3 protein: CAISDAFGDTF; CDR3 DNA: TGTGCCATCAGTGATGCCTTTGGAGACACCTTC
J gene: TRBJ2-7; V gene: TRBV11-3; clone size: .; D gene: .; CDR3 protein: CASSSGVMEQYF; CDR3 DNA: TGTGCCAGCAGCTCGGGGGTGATGGAGCAGTACTTC
J gene: TRBJ2-1; V gene: TRBV5-4; clone size: .; D gene: .; CDR3 protein: CASSPDRVNEQFF; CDR3 DNA: TGTGCCAGCAGCCCAGACCGGGTCAATGAGCAGTTCTTC
J gene: TRBJ2-2; V gene: TRBV6-1; clone size: .; D gene: TRBD2; CDR3 protein: CASSDTAGGTGELFF; CDR3 DNA: TGTGCCAGCAGTGATACAGCGGGGGGAACCGGGGAGCTGTTTTTT
J gene: TRBJ2-5; V gene: TRBV6-5; clone size: once; D gene: .; CDR3 protein: CASQPRQGGETQYF; CDR3 DNA: TGTGCCAGCCAACCCCGCCAAGGCGGAGAGACCCAGTACTTC
J gene: TRBJ2-7; V gene: TRBV6-5; clone size: .; D gene: .; CDR3 protein: CASTSQVASEQYF; CDR3 DNA: TGTGCCAGCACATCCCAGGTTGCGAGCGAGCAGTACTTC
J gene: TRBJ2-7; V gene: TRBV7-9; clone size: .; D gene: TRBD2; CDR3 protein: CASSSFGRGSYEQYF; CDR3 DNA: TGTGCCAGCAGCTCGTTCGGGCGGGGGTCCTACGAGCAGTACTTC
J gene: TRBJ1-6; V gene: TRBV27; clone size: .; D gene: .; CDR3 protein: CASGPTEYNSPLHF; CDR3 DNA: TGTGCCAGCGGACCCACAGAGTATAATTCACCCCTCCACTTT
J gene: TRBJ2-2; V gene: TRBV7-9; clone size: .; D gene: .; CDR3 protein: CASSTAARAGELFF; CDR3 DNA: TGTGCCAGCAGCACAGCGGCTCGGGCCGGGGAGCTGTTTTTT
J gene: TRBJ1-4; V gene: TRBV2; clone size: .; D gene: .; CDR3 protein: CASSVRVVEKLFF; CDR3 DNA: TGTGCCAGCTCTGTCAGGGTGGTGGAAAAACTGTTTTTT
J gene: TRBJ1-1; V gene: TRBV7-2; clone size: .; D gene: .; CDR3 protein: CASSWGPLAPKNTEAFF; CDR3 DNA: TGTGCCAGCAGCTGGGGACCCTTAGCCCCTAAAAACACTGAAGCTTTCTTT
J gene: TRBJ1-2; V gene: TRBV10-3; clone size: .; D gene: TRBD1; CDR3 protein: CAISESTGSSYGYTF; CDR3 DNA: TGTGCCATCAGTGAATCGACAGGGTCATCCTATGGCTACACCTTC
J gene: TRBJ1-3; V gene: TRBV9; clone size: .; D gene: .; CDR3 protein: CASSVEGSGNTIYF; CDR3 DNA: TGTGCCAGCAGCGTAGAGGGCAGTGGAAACACCATATATTTT